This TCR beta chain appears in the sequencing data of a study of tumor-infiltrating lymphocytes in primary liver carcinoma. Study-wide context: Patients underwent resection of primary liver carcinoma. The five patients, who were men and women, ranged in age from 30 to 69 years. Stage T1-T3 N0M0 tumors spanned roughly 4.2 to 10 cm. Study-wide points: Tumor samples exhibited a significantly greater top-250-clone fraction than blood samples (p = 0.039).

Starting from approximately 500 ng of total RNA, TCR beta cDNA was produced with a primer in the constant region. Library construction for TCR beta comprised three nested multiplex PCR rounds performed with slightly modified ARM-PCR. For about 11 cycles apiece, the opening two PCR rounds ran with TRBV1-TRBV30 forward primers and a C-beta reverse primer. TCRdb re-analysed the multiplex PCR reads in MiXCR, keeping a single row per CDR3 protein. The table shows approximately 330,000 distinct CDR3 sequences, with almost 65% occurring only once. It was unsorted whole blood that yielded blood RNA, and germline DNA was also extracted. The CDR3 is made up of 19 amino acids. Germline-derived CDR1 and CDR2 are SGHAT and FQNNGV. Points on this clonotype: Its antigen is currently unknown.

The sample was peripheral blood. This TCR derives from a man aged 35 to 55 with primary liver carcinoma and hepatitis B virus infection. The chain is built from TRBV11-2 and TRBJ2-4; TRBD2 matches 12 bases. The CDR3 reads CARSRTLPSGRVSKNIQYF. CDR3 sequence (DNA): TGTGCTAGGAGCCGCACATTGCCTAGCGGGAGGGTCTCCAAAAACATTCAGTACTTC.